This T cell receptor (beta chain) was captured by sequencing in a study of T-cell memory formation after mild COVID-19. Via MiXCR, TCRdb re-called the 5' RACE reads, giving one row per CDR3 protein. This table holds under 150,000 distinct CDR3 sequences, roughly 15% found once. The CDR3 spans 15 residues. V was pared by 7 bases and J by 2 bases, with 15 bases between. Germline assignment: CDR1 SGHRS and CDR2 YFSETQ. The sequencing sample was made of PBMCs or a T cell subset sorted from them (not recorded which). The rearrangement uses TRBV5-1 and TRBJ2-2, with a possible D match to TRBD2 (5 bases). The receptor was derived from an adult woman who had mild COVID-19 (a few samples of this study predate the infection). Cell type and time point are not known. The CDR3 DNA follows: TGCGCCAGCGCTAGGCCCGGGATTAACACCGGGGAGCTGTTTTTT. Translated, it gives CASARPGINTGELFF.